The 18 T cell receptor beta chains below all came from one sample that was sequenced in a study of OX40 agonist ivuxolimab in advanced cancers. Repertoires were generated with immunoSEQ multiplex PCR, while TCRdb's copy carries only in-frame clones and drops some. This table holds fewer than 70,000 clones, more than 65% found once. This material consisted of CD4+ or CD8+ T cells sorted from blood, taken in a trial of the OX40 agonist ivuxolimab. These receptors all come from an adult with an advanced solid tumor such as melanoma, head and neck, liver or kidney cancer.

This clone was detected only once. The gene calls are TRBV7-2 and TRBJ2-6; D is unclear. Germline lookup yields CDR1 SGHTA and CDR2 FQGNSA. The CDR3 loop spans 14 amino acids. V was trimmed by 3 bases and J by 0 bases, leaving 3 bases between them. In DNA, the CDR3 is TGTGCCAGCAGCTTCCGCTCTGGGGCCAACGTCCTGACTTTC. Its protein product is CASSFRSGANVLTF.

The chain recombines TRBV11-3 with TRBJ2-2; possibly TRBD2 for D (5 bases). This CDR3 has 13 residues. Germline V gene lookup returns CDR1 SGHNT and CDR2 YENEEA. V was trimmed by 7 bases and J by 7 bases, leaving 13 bases between them. The CDR3 DNA reads TGTGCCAGCACCGTCAGCGGAGGCGGGGAGCTGTTTTTT. This gives the protein CASTVSGGGELFF.

The gene calls are TRBV7-9 and TRBJ2-3; 12 bases agree with TRBD2. CDR1 is SEHNR and CDR2 is FQNEAQ in the germline V gene (reference sequence). The CDR3 is 19 residues long. V was clipped by 5 bases and J by 5 bases; unmatched bases: 17. The CDR3 here is CASSQTAVGLAGRGDTQYF. The CDR3 DNA reads TGTGCCAGCAGCCAAACCGCCGTCGGACTAGCGGGAAGGGGAGATACGCAGTATTTT. The full variable domain, rest sourced from reference TRBV7-9 and TRBJ2-3, is DTGVSQNPRHKITKRGQNVTFRCDPISEHNRLYWYRQTLGQGPEFLTYFQNEAQLEKSRLLSDRFSAERPKGSFSTLEIQRTEQGDSAMYLCASSQTAVGLAGRGDTQYFGPGTRLTVL.

This clone was counted between two and nine times. The V call is TRBV28, the J call TRBJ2-7; 7 positions agree with TRBD2. Per germline, CDR1 MDHEN and CDR2 SYDVKM. The CDR3 is made up of 15 amino acids. The V segment lost 1 base and the J segment 6 bases; nucleotides outside the gene matches: 9. CDR3 protein: CASSLFGGRRSEQYF. The CDR3, as DNA: TGTGCCAGCAGTTTATTCGGGGGGAGGCGCAGCGAGCAGTACTTC. Drawing the rest from reference TRBV28 and TRBJ2-7, the complete variable domain is DVKVTQSSRYLVKRTGEKVFLECVQDMDHENMFWYRQDPGLGLRLIYFSYDVKMKEKGDIPEGYSVSREKKERFSLILESASTNQTSMYLCASSLFGGRRSEQYFGPGTRLTVT.

This clone came up once. The chain uses TRBV5-7 and TRBJ2-5, with D possibly being TRBD2 (7 bases). TRBV5-7 is placed among ORFs of uncertain function. This CDR3 spans 14 amino acids. V was trimmed by 0 bases and J by 3 bases, leaving 9 bases between them. CDR3 sequence reads: CASSLAGGEETQYF. The CDR3 coding sequence is TGTGCCAGCAGCTTGGCGGGGGGCGAAGAGACCCAGTACTTC.

V is TRBV4-1 and J is TRBJ2-5; no firm D call. The CDR3 has 17 amino acids. The V and J ends lost 3 bases and 5 bases respectively, with 22 bases between them. Germline V gene data show CDR1 as MGHRA and CDR2 as YSYEKL. Here the CDR3 reads CASSQGSSGRPRETQYF. The DNA of the CDR3 is TGCGCCAGCAGCCAGGGGTCGTCGGGCCGCCCCCGGGAGACCCAGTACTTC.

This chain uses TRBV25-1 with TRBJ2-2, with 8 bases fitting TRBD1. Trimming took 4 bases from V and 7 from J; bases not matched to a gene: 8. There are 15 residues in the CDR3. Germline V gene sequence: CDR1 MGHDK, CDR2 SYGVNS. CDR3 bases: TGTGCCAGCAGTGCGGTCAGGGGGCGAGGCGGGGAGCTGTTTTTT. Its translation is CASSAVRGRGGELFF.

V usage is TRBV6-5 and J usage is TRBJ1-2, with TRBD1 matching 8 bases. V lost 6 bases and J lost 4; bases outside the gene matches: 4. Germline V gives CDR1 MNHEY, CDR2 SVGAGI. This CDR3 spans 13 amino acids. DNA for the CDR3: TGTGCCAGCAGCCAAACAGGGGGCTATGGCTACACCTTC. Its protein is CASSQTGGYGYTF.

This clone was observed a few times. The chain combines TRBV11-3 with TRBJ2-3, with D possibly matching TRBD2 (6 bases). Germline V lookup: CDR1 SGHNT, CDR2 YENEEA. The CDR3 loop spans 14 amino acids. The V end was cut by 1 base, the J end by 5 bases, with 10 bases between. CDR3 protein: CASSLASSEDTQYF. CDR3 DNA sequence: TGTGCCAGCAGCTTAGCCTCTAGCGAAGATACGCAGTATTTT.

V usage is TRBV28 and J usage is TRBJ1-2, with D tentatively TRBD1 (5 bases). Germline lookup yields CDR1 MDHEN and CDR2 SYDVKM. V was pared by 3 bases and J by 6 bases, with 8 bases between. The CDR3 loop spans 12 amino acids. The CDR3 is CASSFLGDGYTF. In nucleotides, the CDR3 is TGTGCCAGCAGTTTTTTGGGGGATGGCTACACCTTC.

The chain couples TRBV7-9 to TRBJ2-5, with D perhaps matching TRBD2 (6 bases). Germline V gives CDR1 SEHNR, CDR2 FQNEAQ (reference sequence). This CDR3 has 13 residues. Trimming left V 6 bases short and J 5 bases short, with 13 bases between. CDR3 region: CASRPPGGETQYF. The CDR3, as DNA: TGTGCCAGCAGGCCCCCAGGAGGGGAGACCCAGTACTTC.

This clone was counted a few times. This chain joins TRBV5-1 and TRBJ1-1; D gene ambiguous. CDR1 is SGHRS and CDR2 is YFSETQ in the germline V gene. The CDR3 is 16 residues long. Trimming removed 4 bases from V and 0 bases from J, with 16 bases in between. The CDR3 loop is CASSPAWQYMNTEAFF. CDR3 nucleotides: TGCGCCAGCAGCCCCGCGTGGCAGTACATGAACACTGAAGCTTTCTTT.

The chain carries TRBV5-1 and TRBJ1-1, with D possibly TRBD1 on 5 matching bases. Germline values: CDR1 SGHRS, CDR2 YFSETQ. Trimming pared 4 bases from V and 0 bases from J, leaving 10 bases between. This CDR3 contains 14 residues. The CDR3 DNA follows: TGCGCCAGCAGCCGGGACCGCCTGAACACTGAAGCTTTCTTT. Its translation: CASSRDRLNTEAFF.

Note on this clone: The junction shows a germline mismatch at one end, possibly a read error. The genes are TRBV25-1 and TRBJ2-6, with 8 bases fitting TRBD1. Looked up from germline, CDR1 is MGHDK and CDR2 is SYGVNS. The length of the CDR3 is 14 residues. Here the CDR3 reads CASAGTGGPNVLTF. CDR3 nucleotides: TGTGCCAGCGCGGGGACAGGTGGGCCCAACGTCCTGACTTTC. The variable domain in full, completed from reference TRBV25-1 and TRBJ2-6, reads EADIYQTPRYLVIGTGKKITLECSQTMGHDKMYWYQQDPGMELHLIHYSYGVNSTEKGDLSSESTVSRIRTEHFPLTLESARPSHTSQYLCASAGTGGPNVLTFGAGSRLTVL.

This chain uses TRBV5-4 with TRBJ2-1; D perhaps matches TRBD2 (5 bases). The CDR3 spans 13 residues. The V and J ends lost 0 bases and 5 bases respectively, with 6 bases between them. Germline loops: CDR1 SGHNT, CDR2 YYREEE (reference sequence). This CDR3 is CASSLAGDNEQFF. For the CDR3, the DNA is TGTGCCAGCAGCTTGGCCGGGGACAATGAGCAGTTCTTC.

The chain employs TRBV7-7 and TRBJ2-1; no firm D call. Trimming stripped 5 bases from V and 4 bases from J, with 9 bases between. The germline V gene encodes CDR1 SSHAT and CDR2 FNYEAQ (reference sequence). The CDR3 is 13 amino acids. The CDR3 DNA reads TGTGCCAGCAGCGTGGGCCCTTACAATGAGCAGTTCTTC. It is translated as CASSVGPYNEQFF.

For this clone: The junction shows a germline mismatch at one end, possibly a read error. The chain combines TRBV11-2 with TRBJ2-7, with 9 bases lining up with TRBD1. Germline CDR1 and CDR2: SGHAT and FQNNGV. This CDR3 has 15 residues. The CDR3 nucleotides are TGTACCAGCAGCCCCGGGACAGGGAACTCCTACGAGCAGTACTTC. It translates to CTSSPGTGNSYEQYF.

The V gene is TRBV10-3, the J gene TRBJ1-1; 7 bases align to TRBD1. Trimming at V came to 2 bases and at J to 5 bases, leaving 5 bases not matched to a gene. The CDR3 contains 14 residues. From germline, CDR1 is ENHRY and CDR2 SYGVKD. The CDR3 loop is CAISELTGTTEAFF. The CDR3 DNA reads as TGTGCCATCAGTGAGCTGACAGGGACGACTGAAGCTTTCTTT.